The T cell receptor beta chain described here comes from a study of patients and donors after allogeneic stem cell transplantation. V lost 6 bases, J lost 8 bases, and 17 bases lay in between. The germline V gene has CDR1 LGHNA and CDR2 YSLEER. The CDR3 is 14 residues long. One entry per CDR3 protein, called by TCRdb with MiXCR from the RT-PCR reads. This table holds 70,000 to 85,000 distinct CDR3 sequences, less than 30% found once. The sequenced sample was blood, either unsorted or a sorted T cell fraction (not recorded which). The clonotype comes from a human donor who was either an allogeneic HSCT recipient or a stem cell or donor lymphocyte infusion donor (not recorded which). It is not recorded whose cells these are; they may come from a transplant donor. The chain uses TRBV4-3 and TRBJ2-1; D gene ambiguous. In DNA, the CDR3 is TGCGCCAGCAGTTATTCCGTCTGGGCACATGAGCAGTTCTTC. This gives the protein CASSYSVWAHEQFF.